The 28 T cell receptor beta chains listed next were all sequenced from one sample in a study of cytomegalovirus exposure and HLA in healthy donors (dated by TCRdb to the late 2010s). Library method: the immunoSEQ multiplex PCR assay. For the multiplex PCR, a mixture combining 60 forward primers for TCR Vbeta segments and 13 reverse primers for TCR Jbeta segments was used. TCRdb took over this immuneACCESS table, retaining in-frame rearrangements with V and J assigned. Such tables are incomplete; in checked studies, under half of the missing clones stem from an unresolved V gene, and the remainder is unexplained. For this sample there are 90,000 to 140,000 clones; about 69% appear just once. The top ten constitute around 1.3% of the sample. The material sequenced was PBMCs. These receptors were obtained from a man in his forties or fifties in good health and CMV-seronegative.

The chain has TRBV9 and TRBJ2-1; possibly TRBD1 for D (5 bases). The CDR3 length is 16 residues. Germline V gene data show CDR1 as SGDLS and CDR2 as YYNGEE. V gave up 0 bases and J gave up 5 bases, with 15 bases separating them. The CDR3 DNA reads as TGTGCCAGCAGCGTAGCAAAGGGGAAGCTGAACAATGAGCAGTTCTTC. Translated, it gives CASSVAKGKLNNEQFF.

The chain couples TRBV7-9 to TRBJ1-2, with D possibly TRBD1 on 6 matching bases. The length of the CDR3 is 17 residues. V lost 5 bases, J lost 6 bases, and 25 bases lay in between. In germline, CDR1 is SEHNR, CDR2 FQNEAQ (reference sequence). CDR3 in DNA: TGTGCCAGCAGCCCTGTCCCCCTCGGGACAATGTTAGATGGCTACACCTTC. It translates to CASSPVPLGTMLDGYTF.

The chain employs TRBV2 and TRBJ2-5; D gene uncertain. This CDR3 comprises 12 residues. Per the germline V gene, CDR1 is SNHLY and CDR2 is FYNNEI. Trimming pared 5 bases from V and 5 bases from J, leaving 9 bases between. Here the CDR3 reads CASSRFIETQYF. CDR3 coding DNA: TGTGCCAGCAGTCGGTTCATTGAGACCCAGTACTTC.

V and J are TRBV9 and TRBJ2-7, with 7 positions matching TRBD1. CDR1 and CDR2 from the germline V gene are SGDLS and YYNGEE. The V segment lost 3 bases and the J segment 1 base; nucleotides outside the gene matches: 13. This CDR3 comprises 17 residues. CDR3 DNA sequence: TGTGCCAGCAGCGCCCCCCCCGGGACAGCGAGTTCCTACGAGCAGTACTTC. Translation: CASSAPPGTASSYEQYF. The variable domain in full, with the rest retrieved from reference TRBV9 and TRBJ2-7, is DSGVTQTPKHLITATGQRVTLRCSPRSGDLSVYWYQQSLDQGLQFLIQYYNGEERAKGNILERFSAQQFPDLHSELNLSSLELGDSALYFCASSAPPGTASSYEQYFGPGTRLTVT.

CDR3 sequence (DNA): TGTGCCAGCAGCCTACTCCGGGAACAGTACGAGCAGTACTTC. Translation: CASSLLREQYEQYF. This chain links TRBV7-9 with TRBJ2-7, with TRBD2 as a possible D gene (5 bases). Germline CDR1 is SEHNR and CDR2 is FQNEAQ (reference sequence). V was pared by 5 bases and J by 4 bases, with 15 bases between. The CDR3 consists of 14 residues.

As to this clone: At one end the junction does not follow the germline gene, possibly because of a read error. This rearrangement joins TRBV6-5 to TRBJ1-3; maybe TRBD1 (6 bases). Germline values: CDR1 MNHEY, CDR2 SVGAGI. This CDR3 region has 15 residues. For the CDR3, the DNA is TGTGCCAGCAGTCACTCCCAGGGGTCTGGAAACACCATATATTTT. It specifies CASSHSQGSGNTIYF.

The CDR3, as DNA: TGTGCCAGCAGTCTTCGGGACTATCCACTACAGGAGCAGTACTTC. Protein sequence: CASSLRDYPLQEQYF. The chain couples TRBV5-6 to TRBJ2-7, with 7 bases lining up with TRBD2. V shed 5 bases and J 7 bases; nucleotides not matched to a gene: 15. The CDR3 consists of 15 residues. The V gene's germline CDR1 is SGHDT and CDR2 YYEEEE.

This clone was observed a handful of times. This chain uses TRBV11-3 with TRBJ1-6, with 7 bases that match TRBD1. The CDR3 covers 20 residues. The V gene end was trimmed by 1 base and the J gene end by 6 bases; junction bases not matched to a gene: 18. Per germline, CDR1 SGHNT and CDR2 YENEEA. The chain's CDR3 is CASSLGRPATNRGGNSPLHF. In DNA, the CDR3 is TGTGCCAGCAGCTTAGGCCGACCAGCGACAAACAGGGGAGGTAATTCACCCCTCCACTTT. Complete variable domain (other parts from reference TRBV11-3 and TRBJ1-6): EAGVVQSPRYKIIEKKQPVAFWCNPISGHNTLYWYLQNLGQGPELLIRYENEEAVDDSQLPKDRFSAERLKGVDSTLKIQPAELGDSAVYLCASSLGRPATNRGGNSPLHFGNGTRLTVT.

This clone was detected a few times. The genes are TRBV6-5 and TRBJ2-5; TRBD1 might be the D (6 bases). Germline CDR1 and CDR2: MNHEY and SVGAGI. V gave up 5 bases and J gave up 4 bases, with 14 bases separating them. The CDR3 is made up of 14 amino acids. In DNA form, the CDR3 reads TGTGCCAGCAGTCACCGAGACAGGAGAGAGACCCAGTACTTC. Its translation is CASSHRDRRETQYF.

In its sample, this clone was seen a few times. Other nucleotide sequences in the sample specify the same CDR3. The chain uses TRBV2 and TRBJ1-4; D perhaps matches TRBD1 (6 bases). The CDR3 extends over 14 amino acids. Germline V gene data show CDR1 as SNHLY and CDR2 as FYNNEI. The germline V and J ends were trimmed by 8 bases and 5 bases, with 15 bases remaining between them. The DNA of the CDR3 is TGTGCCAGCGAGGGGGAGGGTGAGAATGAAAAACTGTTTTTT. Residues: CASEGEGENEKLFF.

V is TRBV7-2 and J is TRBJ2-7; the D gene is possibly TRBD1 (5 bases). This CDR3 is 15 amino acids long. CDR1 is SGHTA and CDR2 is FQGNSA in the germline V gene. Trimming left V 5 bases short and J 1 base short, with 15 bases between. The CDR3 protein is CASSIQASPSYEQYF. The CDR3 DNA reads as TGTGCCAGCAGCATACAGGCCTCGCCTTCCTACGAGCAGTACTTC. Looking up the rest from reference TRBV7-2 and TRBJ2-7 gives the full variable domain: GAGVSQSPSNKVTEKGKDVELRCDPISGHTALYWYRQSLGQGLEFLIYFQGNSAPDKSGLPSDRFSAERTGGSVSTLTIQRTQQEDSAVYLCASSIQASPSYEQYFGPGTRLTVT.

The chain recombines TRBV7-2 with TRBJ2-5, with D possibly being TRBD1 (5 bases). CDR3 length: 15 amino acids. The germline V gene has CDR1 SGHTA and CDR2 FQGNSA. V was pared by 5 bases and J by 1 base, with 14 bases between. This CDR3 is CASSGLTVLQETQYF. The CDR3 DNA is TGTGCCAGCAGCGGGCTGACAGTTCTCCAAGAGACCCAGTACTTC.

This clone has more than one count but fewer than ten. The CDR3 bases are TGTGCCAGCAGTTTTACCGTAGGCAATCAGCCCCAGCATTTT. Translation: CASSFTVGNQPQHF. The chain links TRBV27 to TRBJ1-5; no definite D call. V was pared by 3 bases and J by 2 bases, with 8 bases between. The V gene's germline CDR1 is MNHEY and CDR2 SMNVEV (reference sequence). The CDR3 has 14 amino acids.

The chain uses TRBV7-9 and TRBJ2-3; weak D call: TRBD2 (5 bases). Germline lookup yields CDR1 SEHNR and CDR2 FQNEAQ (reference sequence). Trimming shortened V by 7 bases and J by 8 bases, and 10 bases separated the two germline ends. This CDR3 is built from 11 residues. CDR3 bases: TGTGCCAGCACAAGGAGCGGTACGCAGTATTTT. Protein: CASTRSGTQYF.

The chain uses TRBV28 and TRBJ1-2; 7 nucleotides line up with TRBD1. This CDR3 has 12 residues. CDR1 and CDR2 (germline): MDHEN, SYDVKM. The V gene end was trimmed by 2 bases and the J gene end by 7 bases; junction bases not matched to a gene: 1. DNA for the CDR3: TGTGCCAGCAGTTTAGGGGACAGTGGCTACACCTTC. Translated, it gives CASSLGDSGYTF.

The chain joins TRBV7-7 to TRBJ2-2; 7 nucleotides match TRBD1. Germline-derived CDR1 and CDR2 are SSHAT and FNYEAQ (reference sequence). The CDR3 is 15 amino acids. The CDR3 DNA follows: TGTGCTGCTGAGGGGGCCAGGACGAACACCGGGGAGCTGTTTTTT. Translating gives CAAEGARTNTGELFF. The entire variable domain, with the rest obtained from reference TRBV7-7 and TRBJ2-2, is as follows: GAGVSQSPRYKVTKRGQDVTLRCDPISSHATLYWYQQALGQGPEFLTYFNYEAQPDKSGLPSDRFSAERPEGSISTLTIQRTEQRDSAMYRCAAEGARTNTGELFFGEGSRLTVL.

The rearrangement links TRBV14 to TRBJ1-4; TRBD1 matches at 9 bases. Germline V gives CDR1 SGHDN, CDR2 FVKESK. The CDR3 is 18 amino acids. The trim removed 4 bases at V and 0 bases at J, leaving 9 bases unmatched. In DNA form, the CDR3 reads TGTGCCAGCAGCCCTTCCGGGACAGGGAAGGCAACTAATGAAAAACTGTTTTTT. It yields the protein CASSPSGTGKATNEKLFF.

The rearrangement joins TRBV5-6 to TRBJ2-7; TRBD1 agrees at 7 bases. The CDR3 runs to 15 residues. V was clipped by 4 bases and J by 5 bases; unmatched bases: 12. CDR1 and CDR2 (germline): SGHDT, YYEEEE. CDR3 residues: CASSRWDRSPHEQYF. The CDR3 DNA sequence: TGTGCCAGCAGCCGTTGGGACAGATCTCCCCACGAGCAGTACTTC.

V gene TRBV18 combines with J gene TRBJ2-5; 7 bases fit TRBD1. The CDR3 is 15 amino acids. Germline V gene sequence: CDR1 KGHSH, CDR2 LQKENI. V was clipped by 1 base and J by 2 bases; unmatched bases: 4. DNA of the CDR3: TGTGCCAGCTCACCACTCGGGACAGCTCAAGAGACCCAGTACTTC. It is translated as CASSPLGTAQETQYF.

This clone came up a few times. The V call is TRBV7-2, the J call TRBJ1-2; D uncertain. V dropped 2 bases and J dropped 6 bases, with 16 bases sitting between them. The CDR3 is made up of 15 amino acids. Germline V gene data show CDR1 as SGHTA and CDR2 as FQGNSA. The DNA of the CDR3 is TGTGCCAGCAGCTTAAATACTGTCGTCGGTGATGGCTACACCTTC. Translation gives CASSLNTVVGDGYTF.

The CDR3 spells CASSPVTVSYEQYF. Here the CDR3 DNA reads TGTGCCAGCAGTCCAGTGACAGTCTCCTACGAGCAGTACTTC. The J gene is TRBJ2-7, the V gene TRBV6-6; D may be TRBD1 (5 bases). Germline V lookup: CDR1 MNHNY, CDR2 SVGAGI (reference sequence). The CDR3 is made up of 14 amino acids. V shed 5 bases and J shed 0 bases, with 11 bases lying between them.

J is TRBJ2-7 and V is TRBV5-4; a weak D match, TRBD2 (6 bases). Per germline, CDR1 SGHNT and CDR2 YYREEE (reference sequence). Trimming removed 4 bases from V and 7 bases from J, with 15 bases in between. The CDR3 runs 13 residues. CDR3 DNA sequence: TGTGCCAGCAGCCTGGGACTGAGTAGAGAGCAGTACTTC. It yields the protein CASSLGLSREQYF.

This sequence joins TRBV29-1 and TRBJ1-1; D call uncertain. V lost 1 base and J lost 0, with 6 bases in between. This CDR3 contains 13 residues. Germline assignment: CDR1 SQVTM and CDR2 ANQGSEA. The CDR3 reads CSVEGQMNTEAFF. The CDR3 DNA reads as TGCAGCGTTGAAGGGCAAATGAACACTGAAGCTTTCTTT. The entire variable domain, with the rest obtained from reference TRBV29-1 and TRBJ1-1, is as follows: SAVISQKPSRDICQRGTSLTIQCQVDSQVTMMFWYRQQPGQSLTLIATANQGSEATYESGFVIDKFPISRPNLTFSTLTVSNMSPEDSSIYLCSVEGQMNTEAFFGQGTRLTVV.

The chain links TRBV5-1 to TRBJ2-3; 9 nucleotides line up with TRBD2. Germline lookup yields CDR1 SGHRS and CDR2 YFSETQ. The ends lost 2 bases at V and 0 bases at J; junction bases unmatched: 7. The CDR3 has 17 amino acids. The CDR3 DNA reads as TGCGCCAGCAGCTTTGGGACTAGCCCTTCTAGCACAGATACGCAGTATTTT. Translating it yields CASSFGTSPSSTDTQYF. Full variable domain (rest looked up from reference TRBV5-1 and TRBJ2-3): KAGVTQTPRYLIKTRGQQVTLSCSPISGHRSVSWYQQTPGQGLQFLFEYFSETQRNKGNFPGRFSGRQFSNSRSEMNVSTLELGDSALYLCASSFGTSPSSTDTQYFGPGTRLTVL.

The rearrangement links TRBV19 to TRBJ2-7; 8 nucleotides agree with TRBD2. The V gene end was trimmed by 6 bases and the J gene end by 5 bases; junction bases not matched to a gene: 15. There are 16 residues in the CDR3. CDR1 and CDR2 from the germline V gene are LNHDA and SQIVND (reference sequence). CDR3 bases: TGTGCCAGTAGCGCCCCGCGGGGCAGCGGGAGTAACGAGCAGTACTTC. Its protein is CASSAPRGSGSNEQYF.

This clone was seen a single time. V usage is TRBV4-2 and J usage is TRBJ2-1, with 9 bases identical to TRBD2. The germline gives CDR1 LGHNA, CDR2 YNFKEQ. The trim removed 0 bases at V and 4 bases at J, leaving 4 bases unmatched. CDR3 size: 16 residues. CDR3 amino acids: CASSQDGGGAYNEQFF. The CDR3 DNA reads TGTGCCAGCAGCCAAGACGGCGGGGGGGCTTACAATGAGCAGTTCTTC.

Here the CDR3 reads CATLAGGSYNEQFF. CDR3 bases: TGTGCCACACTAGCGGGAGGATCCTACAATGAGCAGTTCTTC. V gene TRBV19 combines with J gene TRBJ2-1; 12 bases map to TRBD2. The V gene end was trimmed by 10 bases and the J gene end by 1 base; junction bases not matched to a gene: 2. CDR1 is LNHDA, CDR2 SQIVND, per germline (reference sequence). The CDR3 is made up of 14 amino acids.

The chain has TRBV10-2 and TRBJ2-7; 7 bases line up with TRBD2. V dropped 3 bases and J dropped 0; count of bases not matched to a gene: 5. The CDR3 covers 15 residues. CDR1 is WSHSY and CDR2 is SAAADI in the germline V gene. The chain's CDR3 is CASSDRWEGSYEQYF. The CDR3 DNA sequence: TGCGCCAGCAGTGATCGGTGGGAGGGCTCCTACGAGCAGTACTTC.